Sequencing of this T cell receptor beta chain was carried out in a study of T-cell memory formation after mild COVID-19. General study points: Among clones peaking at day 37 in the second wave, SARS-CoV-2 specificity remained unconfirmed. CD4+ clones that contracted lay mainly in CM and EM; CD8+ ones lay in EMRA.

V lost 4 bases and J 0 bases, leaving 10 bases between the germline ends. Germline values: CDR1 SEHNR, CDR2 FQNEAQ (reference sequence). There are 15 residues in the CDR3. In the case of this clonotype: The antigen is undetermined.

TCRdb fed the 5' RACE reads into MiXCR, producing one record per CDR3 protein. The sample includes 190,000 or so distinct CDR3 sequences, about a fifth of them seen just once. This TCR derives from an adult woman who had mild COVID-19 (a few samples of this study predate the infection). Cell type and time point are not known. The chain employs TRBV7-9 and TRBJ1-3; D unclear. Sequenced sample: PBMCs or a T cell subset sorted from them (not recorded which). CDR3: CASSSYTSSGNTIYF. As DNA, the CDR3 is TGTGCCAGCAGCTCTTACACGAGCTCTGGAAACACCATATATTTT.